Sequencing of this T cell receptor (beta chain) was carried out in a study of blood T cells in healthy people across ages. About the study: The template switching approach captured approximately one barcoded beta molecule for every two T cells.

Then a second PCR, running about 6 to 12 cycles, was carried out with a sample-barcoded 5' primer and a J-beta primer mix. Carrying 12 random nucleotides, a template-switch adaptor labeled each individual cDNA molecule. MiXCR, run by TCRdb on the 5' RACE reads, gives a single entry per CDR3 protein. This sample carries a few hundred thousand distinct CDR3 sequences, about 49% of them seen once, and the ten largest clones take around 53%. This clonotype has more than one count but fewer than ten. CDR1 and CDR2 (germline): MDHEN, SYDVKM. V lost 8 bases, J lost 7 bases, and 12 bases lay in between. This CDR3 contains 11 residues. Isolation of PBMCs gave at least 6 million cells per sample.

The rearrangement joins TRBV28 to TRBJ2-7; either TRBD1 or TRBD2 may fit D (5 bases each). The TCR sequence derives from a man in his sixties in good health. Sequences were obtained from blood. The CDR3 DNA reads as TGTGCCAGCGGGACGACACTGGAGCAGTACTTC. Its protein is CASGTTLEQYF.